These 4 T cell receptor beta chains came from one sample sequenced in a study of blood T cell repertoires in COVID-19. TCRdb's table, derived via immunoSEQ multiplex PCR, lists solely in-frame clones and lacks some. The table shows around 76,000 clones, with roughly 89% occurring only once. The sequencing sample was made of peripheral blood. All receptors derive from a man aged 60-69 years with acute or convalescent COVID-19.

The V call is TRBV6-5, the J call TRBJ2-5; D gene uncertain. V lost 7 bases and J 4 bases, leaving 4 bases between the germline ends. CDR3 length: 10 residues. Per germline, CDR1 MNHEY and CDR2 SVGAGI. The CDR3 loop reads CASTLETQYF. Here the CDR3 DNA reads TGTGCCAGCACTCTAGAGACCCAGTACTTC.

CDR3 bases: TGTGCCACCAGGGGGCAAGGGGGCTACACCTTC. Amino acids: CATRGQGGYTF. The V and J genes are TRBV24-1 and TRBJ1-2, with D possibly TRBD1 on 5 matching bases. This CDR3 has 11 residues. The germline V gene has CDR1 KGHDR and CDR2 SFDVKD. The V gene lost 7 bases and the J gene lost 8 bases, with 10 bases spanning the gap.

This clone was found a few times. The genes are TRBV2 and TRBJ1-1, with D possibly matching TRBD1 (6 bases). The V gene lost 5 bases and the J gene lost 7 bases, with 11 bases spanning the gap. This CDR3 contains 12 residues. Germline CDR1 and CDR2: SNHLY and FYNNEI. This CDR3 reads CASSYQDSEAFF. The CDR3 DNA is TGTGCCAGCAGTTATCAGGACAGTGAAGCTTTCTTT.

V usage is TRBV5-5 and J usage is TRBJ2-7, with D possibly TRBD2 on 6 matching bases. Germline V gives CDR1 SGHKS, CDR2 YYEKEE (reference sequence). The CDR3 extends over 14 amino acids. The V end lost 1 base, the J end lost 5 bases, and 13 bases lay between the germline ends. The CDR3 nucleotides are TGTGCCAGCAGCTTGATAGGAGGGCCGGACGAGCAGTACTTC. Translating gives CASSLIGGPDEQYF.